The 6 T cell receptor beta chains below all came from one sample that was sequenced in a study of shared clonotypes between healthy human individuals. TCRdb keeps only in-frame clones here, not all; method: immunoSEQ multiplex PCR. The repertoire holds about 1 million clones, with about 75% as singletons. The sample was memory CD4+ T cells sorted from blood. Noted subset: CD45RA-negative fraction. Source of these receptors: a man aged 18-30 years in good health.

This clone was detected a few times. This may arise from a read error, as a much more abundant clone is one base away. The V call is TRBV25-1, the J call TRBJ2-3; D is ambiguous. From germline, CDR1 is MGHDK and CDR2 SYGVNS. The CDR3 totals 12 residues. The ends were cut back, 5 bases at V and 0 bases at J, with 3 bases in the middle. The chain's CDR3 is CASSSSTDTQYF. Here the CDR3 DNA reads TGTGCCAGCAGTTCCAGCACAGATACGCAGTATTTT.

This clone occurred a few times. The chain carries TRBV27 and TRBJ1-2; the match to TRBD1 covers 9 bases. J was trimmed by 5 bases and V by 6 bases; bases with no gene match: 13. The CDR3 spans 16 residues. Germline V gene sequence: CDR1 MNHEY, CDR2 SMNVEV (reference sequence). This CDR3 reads CASSTKQGTGRYGYTF. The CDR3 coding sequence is TGTGCCAGCAGCACCAAGCAAGGGACAGGGCGGTATGGCTACACCTTC.

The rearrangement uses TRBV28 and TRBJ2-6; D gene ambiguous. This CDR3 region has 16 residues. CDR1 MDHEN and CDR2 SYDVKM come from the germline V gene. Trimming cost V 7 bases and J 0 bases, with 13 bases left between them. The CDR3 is CASIGWGSSGANVLTF. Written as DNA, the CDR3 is TGTGCCAGCATAGGATGGGGAAGCTCTGGGGCCAACGTCCTGACTTTC.

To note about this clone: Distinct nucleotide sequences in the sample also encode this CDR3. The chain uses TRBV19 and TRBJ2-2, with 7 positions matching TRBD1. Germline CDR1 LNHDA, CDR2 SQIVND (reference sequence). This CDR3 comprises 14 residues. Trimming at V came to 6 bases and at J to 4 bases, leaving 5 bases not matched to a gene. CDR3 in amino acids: CASSLDRATGELFF. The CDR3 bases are TGTGCCAGTAGCCTCGACAGGGCCACCGGGGAGCTGTTTTTT.

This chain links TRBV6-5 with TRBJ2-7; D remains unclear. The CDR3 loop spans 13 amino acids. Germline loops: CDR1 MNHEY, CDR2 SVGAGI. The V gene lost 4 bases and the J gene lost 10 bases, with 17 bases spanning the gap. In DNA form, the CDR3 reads TGTGCCAGCAGTTCCGACACCCAACAGCCCCAGTACTTC. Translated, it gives CASSSDTQQPQYF.

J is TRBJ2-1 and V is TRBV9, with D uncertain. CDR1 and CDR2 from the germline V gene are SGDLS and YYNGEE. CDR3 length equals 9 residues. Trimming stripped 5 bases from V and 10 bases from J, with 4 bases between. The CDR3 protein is CASRREQFF. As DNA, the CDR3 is TGTGCCAGCAGGAGGGAGCAGTTCTTC.